A single sample gave rise to the 19 T cell receptor beta chains below, sequenced in a study of breast tumors, draining lymph nodes, adjacent tissues. From the multiplex PCR reads, TCRdb called clonotypes with MiXCR, one entry per CDR3 protein. This table has 30,000 to 40,000 distinct CDR3 sequences, about 36% appearing once. Source material: breast tumor tissue. The receptors were gathered from a female donor with breast cancer. Some clones in this sample may be carry-over from other donors' samples.

This clonotype was found many times. V and J are TRBV10-1 and TRBJ2-2, with 10 nucleotides matching TRBD2. After removal of 0 bases from V and 5 bases from J, the junction contained 3 bases not matched to a gene. This CDR3 region has 16 residues. The germline V gene encodes CDR1 WNHNN and CDR2 SYGVQD (reference sequence). The CDR3 DNA reads TGCGCCAGCAGTGAGTCACTAGCGGGGAGGACCGGGGAGCTGTTTTTT. The encoded protein is CASSESLAGRTGELFF.

This chain connects TRBV27 to TRBJ2-2; TRBD2 matches 11 bases. Losses at the gene ends were 2 bases for V and 6 bases for J; bases not matched to a gene: 5. CDR1 and CDR2 from the germline V gene are MNHEY and SMNVEV (reference sequence). The CDR3 runs to 16 residues. The CDR3 region is CASSLSSGRAAGELFF. CDR3 sequence (DNA): TGTGCCAGCAGTTTAAGTAGCGGGAGGGCCGCCGGGGAGCTGTTTTTT.

The genes are TRBV24-1 and TRBJ2-1; 7 bases are a match to TRBD2. After removal of 4 bases from V and 6 bases from J, the junction contained 8 bases not matched to a gene. Germline V gene data show CDR1 as KGHDR and CDR2 as SFDVKD. CDR3 length: 15 residues. DNA of the CDR3: TGTGCCACCAGTGAGACGGGAGGTGGATCCAATGAGCAGTTCTTC. Protein product: CATSETGGGSNEQFF.

The rearrangement links TRBV6-1 to TRBJ2-5; no firm D call. CDR1 is MNHNS, CDR2 SASEGT, per germline. This CDR3 is 10 amino acids long. V gave up 9 bases and J gave up 5 bases, with 7 bases separating them. The CDR3: CASYRETQYF. CDR3 sequence (DNA): TGTGCCAGTTATCGCGAGACCCAGTACTTC.

This clonotype was found many times. The chain carries TRBV5-1 and TRBJ2-2; tentatively, D is TRBD1 or TRBD2 (5 bases each). CDR1 and CDR2 from the germline V gene are SGHRS and YFSETQ. Trimming took 2 bases from V and 0 from J, leaving 11 bases between them. The CDR3 extends over 16 amino acids. The CDR3 protein is CASSFLGPPNTGELFF. CDR3 sequence (DNA): TGCGCCAGCAGCTTCTTGGGACCACCGAACACCGGGGAGCTGTTTTTT.

This clonotype was recorded only once. A junction boundary mismatches the germline segment, possibly from a read error. This sequence joins TRBV7-2 and TRBJ2-1; the match to TRBD2 covers 8 bases. CDR1 SGHTA and CDR2 FQGNSA come from the germline V gene. This CDR3 is built from 17 residues. The CDR3 nucleotides read TGTGCCTCAACGAAAGAGGTAGCGGGAAGTTTCCCCAATGAGCAGTCCTTC. This sequence encodes CASTKEVAGSFPNEQSF. Full variable domain (missing parts from reference TRBV7-2 and TRBJ2-1): GAGVSQSPSNKVTEKGKDVELRCDPISGHTALYWYRQSLGQGLEFLIYFQGNSAPDKSGLPSDRFSAERTGGSVSTLTIQRTQQEDSAVYLCASTKEVAGSFPNEQSFGPGTRLTVL.

There are many counts of this clonotype. V usage is TRBV4-1 and J usage is TRBJ1-6; 10 bases fit TRBD1. Trimming cost V 4 bases and J 15 bases; bases outside gene matches: 15. The CDR3 contains 16 residues. Germline assignment: CDR1 MGHRA and CDR2 YSYEKL. For the CDR3, the DNA is TGCGCCAGCAGCCTTGAAACGACAGGGGGCTCGGCCCGCCTCCACTTT. The encoded protein is CASSLETTGGSARLHF.

The V call is TRBV28, the J call TRBJ2-1, with D possibly matching TRBD2 (6 bases). In germline, CDR1 is MDHEN, CDR2 SYDVKM. CDR3 size: 15 residues. V lost 5 bases to trimming and J lost 4 bases, with 15 bases between them. As DNA, the CDR3 is TGTGCCAGCAGTCCTACGGGACTGTCGTACAATGAGCAGTTCTTC. Protein product: CASSPTGLSYNEQFF.

CDR3 protein: CASGFGGAISSGNTIYF. The CDR3, as DNA: TGTGCCAGCGGATTCGGGGGCGCCATAAGCTCTGGAAACACCATATATTTT. The chain uses TRBV11-2 and TRBJ1-3; perhaps TRBD1 as D (6 bases). Trimming took 8 bases from V and 0 from J, leaving 20 bases between them. The CDR3 is made up of 17 amino acids. Germline CDR1 and CDR2: SGHAT and FQNNGV.

This clonotype was seen at least ten times. The chain joins TRBV4-1 to TRBJ2-5; D gene unclear. V dropped 1 base and J dropped 2 bases, with 11 bases sitting between them. Looked up from germline, CDR1 is MGHRA and CDR2 is YSYEKL. CDR3 length: 15 residues. The CDR3 spells CASSQVGIGQETQYF. CDR3 nucleotides: TGCGCCAGCAGCCAAGTAGGGATAGGGCAAGAGACCCAGTACTTC.

The table lists this clonotype with many counts. This chain connects TRBV27 to TRBJ2-7, with 9 bases lining up with TRBD2. Germline V CDR1 and CDR2: MNHEY, SMNVEV (reference sequence). The CDR3 loop spans 15 amino acids. V was pared by 2 bases and J by 2 bases, with 4 bases of the junction left unmatched. In DNA form, the CDR3 reads TGTGCCAGCAGTTTAGCGGGAGGGCTCGCCTACGAGCAGTACTTC. Translation: CASSLAGGLAYEQYF.

V gene TRBV29-1 combines with J gene TRBJ2-2; D perhaps matches TRBD2 (6 bases). CDR1 SQVTM and CDR2 ANQGSEA come from the germline V gene. Trimming shortened V by 3 bases and J by 0 bases, and 8 bases separated the two germline ends. This CDR3 is built from 14 residues. CDR3 bases: TGCAGCGTTGAGTGGACTACGAACACCGGGGAGCTGTTTTTT. Encoded protein: CSVEWTTNTGELFF.

On this clonotype itself: At one of its ends the junction is not consistent with the germline gene, which may arise from a read error. The J gene is TRBJ2-7, the V gene TRBV20-1; D gene ambiguous. The CDR3 extends over 14 amino acids. CDR1 DFQATT and CDR2 SNEGSKA come from the germline V gene (reference sequence). CDR3 protein: CSAPRHGLSCEQYF. CDR3 bases: TGCAGTGCCCCTCGACATGGGCTTTCCTGCGAGCAGTACTTC.

By sample share, this clonotype is medium-sized (0.01 to 0.1%). The chain has TRBV7-9 and TRBJ2-1, with 11 bases aligning to TRBD2. V was pared by 2 bases and J by 4 bases, with 7 bases of the junction left unmatched. The CDR3 covers 17 residues. Germline V gene sequence: CDR1 SEHNR, CDR2 FQNEAQ (reference sequence). CDR3 amino acids: CASSLLAGGVRYNEQFF. DNA for the CDR3: TGTGCCAGCAGCTTACTAGCGGGAGGCGTTAGGTACAATGAGCAGTTCTTC.

This clonotype was detected only a few times. The chain has TRBV6-2 or TRBV6-3 and TRBJ2-5; 8 bases are shared with TRBD2. The CDR3 totals 15 residues. The V gene end was trimmed by 4 bases and the J gene end by 5 bases; junction bases not matched to a gene: 9. Germline V gene data show CDR1 as MNHEY and CDR2 as SVGEGT. CDR3: CASSLTGGAMETQYF. The CDR3 nucleotides read TGTGCCAGCAGTTTAACGGGAGGGGCAATGGAGACCCAGTACTTC.

Details on this clonotype: A much larger clone is a single base away; this may be a read error. The chain links TRBV6-4 to TRBJ2-6; D uncertain. The germline CDR1 and CDR2 sequences are MRHNA and SNTAGT. The CDR3 contains 13 residues. This CDR3 reads CACSPSGANVLTF. CDR3 nucleotides: TGTGCCTGCAGCCCCTCTGGGGCCAACGTCCTGACTTTC.

This clonotype was detected ten times or more. J is TRBJ2-5 and V is TRBV7-8, with D possibly being TRBD2 (6 bases). This CDR3 has 16 residues. V dropped 4 bases and J dropped 2 bases, with 17 bases sitting between them. Looked up from germline, CDR1 is SGHVS and CDR2 is FQNEAQ. The CDR3 here is CASSYQPGRGQETQYF. In DNA form, the CDR3 reads TGTGCCAGCAGCTACCAACCGGGACGGGGGCAAGAGACCCAGTACTTC.

J is TRBJ2-6 and V is TRBV3-1; D is perhaps TRBD2 (6 bases). Germline V gene lookup returns CDR1 LGHDT and CDR2 YNNKEL (reference sequence). CDR3 length: 15 amino acids. Deletions cut 2 bases from V and 2 bases from J, with 7 bases between. Written as DNA, the CDR3 is TGTGCCAGCAGCCAACGGGGGACTGGGGCCAACGTCCTGACTTTC. Protein product: CASSQRGTGANVLTF.

This clonotype was picked up a small number of times. This may arise from a read error, as a much more abundant clone is one base away. A read error is likely, as this CDR3 ends without the conserved phenylalanine or tryptophan. The chain carries TRBV10-3 and TRBJ2-7, with 14 bases fitting TRBD2. Germline V gene data show CDR1 as ENHRY and CDR2 as SYGVKD. The junction had 14 bases not matched to a gene; V was cut back by 6 bases and J by 4 bases. This CDR3 is built from 18 residues. The CDR3 protein is CAIRTGTSGRTTPYEQYI. CDR3 nucleotide sequence: TGTGCCATCAGAACCGGGACTAGCGGGAGAACAACGCCTTACGAGCAGTACATC.